This T cell receptor beta chain derives from a study of blood T cell repertoires in COVID-19. Background on the study: Sources were T cells, B-cell-depleted T cells, or PBMCs; the material itself was cDNA or gDNA.

Sequencing used immunoSEQ multiplex PCR; TCRdb keeps in-frame clones, though not all of them. The sample has just over 250,000 clones, approximately 91% seen once. Germline CDR1 MNHEY, CDR2 SVGEGT. The CDR3 has 14 amino acids. With 2 bases clipped from V and 4 bases from J, the junction kept 4 bases outside the gene matches. The chain links TRBV6-2 or TRBV6-3 to TRBJ1-2; 7 nucleotides agree with TRBD1. What was sequenced was peripheral blood. This clonotype was sampled from a person under 30 with COVID-19, enrolled during active disease. CDR3 in DNA: TGTGCCAGCAGTTACCCCGGGACAGCCTATGGCTACACCTTC. Residues: CASSYPGTAYGYTF.